This TCR beta chain came from a study of PD-1 blockade in mismatch repair-deficient tumors. Measured with immunoSEQ multiplex PCR; TCRdb has only the in-frame clones, and not every one. The table shows 95,000 to 150,000 clones, with about 88% occurring only once. Losses at the gene ends were 2 bases for V and 4 bases for J; bases not matched to a gene: 10. Germline V gives CDR1 MGHRA, CDR2 YSYEKL. This CDR3 region has 17 residues. Whole-study results and caveats: Rapid post-treatment expansion, then contraction, generally preceding radiologic response, marked tumor-resident clones.

Comment on this clone: Its target is not known.

The sequencing used peripheral blood, collected 44 weeks after starting pembrolizumab. V gene TRBV4-1 combines with J gene TRBJ2-3; 9 positions agree with TRBD2. This TCR derives from an adult with mismatch repair-deficient cancer. The CDR3 region is CASSQIYSGGIADTQYF. Here the CDR3 DNA reads TGCGCCAGCAGCCAAATCTATAGCGGGGGTATCGCAGATACGCAGTATTTT.